What follows are 17 T cell receptor beta chains derived from one specimen sequenced in a study of OX40 agonist ivuxolimab in advanced cancers. This table comes from immunoSEQ multiplex PCR, and its TCRdb copy is limited to in-frame clones, with some not included. The sample has roughly 50,000 clones, 87% seen once; the top ten hold 10%. The input for sequencing was CD4+ or CD8+ T cells sorted from blood, taken in a trial of the OX40 agonist ivuxolimab. The receptors originated from an adult with an advanced solid tumor such as melanoma, head and neck, liver or kidney cancer.

The V call is TRBV7-9, the J call TRBJ2-5, with D tentatively TRBD2 (6 bases). V gave up 5 bases and J gave up 0 bases, with 16 bases separating them. CDR3 length: 16 residues. Germline CDR1 reads SEHNR; CDR2 reads FQNEAQ (reference sequence). CDR3 bases: TGTGCCAGCAGCCTGGGGCGGGAAGAGTACCAAGAGACCCAGTACTTC. Translating it yields CASSLGREEYQETQYF.

This chain connects TRBV5-1 to TRBJ2-1, with 11 bases lining up with TRBD2. This CDR3 comprises 20 residues. Germline V gene sequence: CDR1 SGHRS, CDR2 YFSETQ. Trimming removed 4 bases from V and 2 bases from J; junction bases left unmatched: 17. CDR3 loop: CASSPYLRYLAGGAYNEQFF. CDR3 nucleotides: TGCGCCAGCAGCCCCTACCTGAGGTATCTAGCGGGGGGCGCCTACAATGAGCAGTTCTTC.

The CDR3 nucleotides are TGTGCCAGCAGCCTGGGGGGGCTCGTCACCGGGGAGCTGTTTTTT. This codes for CASSLGGLVTGELFF. The chain employs TRBV9 and TRBJ2-2, with a weak D call TRBD2 (7 bases). Trimming shortened V by 4 bases and J by 4 bases, and 14 bases separated the two germline ends. CDR3 length: 15 amino acids. Germline CDR1 is SGDLS and CDR2 is YYNGEE.

The chain joins TRBV27 to TRBJ2-2; 10 nucleotides line up with TRBD1. Germline loops: CDR1 MNHEY, CDR2 SMNVEV (reference sequence). Unmatched junction bases numbered 4, after V lost 5 bases and J lost 4 bases. CDR3 length equals 15 residues. The CDR3, as DNA: TGTGCCAGCAGTCCCGGGACAGGGGTCACCGGGGAGCTGTTTTTT. Residues: CASSPGTGVTGELFF.

The chain is built from TRBV4-3 and TRBJ2-7; TRBD2 is a possible D gene (6 bases). Trimming shortened V by 1 base and J by 2 bases, and 12 bases separated the two germline ends. In germline, CDR1 is LGHNA, CDR2 YSLEER. CDR3 size: 15 residues. CDR3 in amino acids: CASSQVRGQPYEQYF. The CDR3 nucleotides read TGCGCCAGCAGCCAAGTGCGGGGCCAGCCCTACGAGCAGTACTTC.

The chain carries TRBV6-6 and TRBJ1-5; 10 bases are a match to TRBD1. The CDR3 covers 15 residues. Losses at the gene ends were 4 bases for V and 7 bases for J; bases not matched to a gene: 7. Per the germline V gene, CDR1 is MNHNY and CDR2 is SVGAGI (reference sequence). CDR3 sequence (DNA): TGTGCCAGCAGTTGGGCCCGACAGGGGGCCCAGCCCCAGCATTTT. As protein: CASSWARQGAQPQHF.

The gene calls are TRBV7-2 and TRBJ2-3, with a tentative D call TRBD1 (5 bases). Per germline, CDR1 SGHTA and CDR2 FQGNSA. The length of the CDR3 is 16 residues. Trimming pared 0 bases from V and 2 bases from J, leaving 12 bases between. CDR3 nucleotides: TGTGCCAGCAGCTTAGCGTGGACATCGTTCACAGATACGCAGTATTTT. It translates to CASSLAWTSFTDTQYF.

J is TRBJ1-1 and V is TRBV6-1, with D possibly matching TRBD1 (5 bases). CDR1 and CDR2 (germline): MNHNS, SASEGT. CDR3 length: 13 residues. The CDR3 protein is CGCRQGGGTEAFF. In nucleotides, the CDR3 is TGTGGATGTCGGCAGGGCGGGGGCACTGAAGCTTTCTTT.

The chain employs TRBV7-9 and TRBJ2-7; D unresolved. From germline, CDR1 is SEHNR and CDR2 FQNEAQ (reference sequence). Trimming left V 5 bases short and J 5 bases short, with 7 bases between. This CDR3 region has 11 residues. This CDR3 reads CASSLFDEQYF. CDR3 in DNA: TGTGCCAGCAGCCTCTTCGACGAGCAGTACTTC.

V gene TRBV27 combines with J gene TRBJ2-1, with 13 bases fitting TRBD2. V was pared by 5 bases and J by 6 bases, with 10 bases of the junction left unmatched. Germline V gene lookup returns CDR1 MNHEY and CDR2 SMNVEV (reference sequence). The CDR3 is made up of 17 amino acids. CDR3 region: CASSPVTSGGASNEQFF. Written as DNA, the CDR3 is TGTGCCAGCAGTCCCGTAACTAGCGGGGGGGCCTCCAATGAGCAGTTCTTC.

This chain uses TRBV4-2 with TRBJ1-1; the D gene is possibly TRBD1 (5 bases). Germline CDR1 LGHNA, CDR2 YNFKEQ. With 4 bases removed from V and 1 base from J, the gap between germline ends came to 10 bases. This CDR3 contains 14 residues. The CDR3 nucleotides read TGTGCCAGCAGCCCCTTAACAGGGAACACTGAAGCTTTCTTT. Translation: CASSPLTGNTEAFF.

V and J are TRBV9 and TRBJ2-1; 11 nucleotides line up with TRBD2. The CDR3 sequence is 19 residues long. CDR1 and CDR2 (germline): SGDLS, YYNGEE. Trimming took 3 bases from V and 6 from J; bases not matched to a gene: 17. The CDR3 region is CASSEGGLQNSGGANEQFF. In nucleotides, the CDR3 is TGTGCCAGCAGCGAGGGAGGTCTCCAGAATAGCGGGGGGGCCAATGAGCAGTTCTTC.

The gene calls are TRBV9 and TRBJ1-1; possible D gene TRBD1, 6 bases. In germline, CDR1 is SGDLS, CDR2 YYNGEE. The ends were cut back, 3 bases at V and 5 bases at J, with 14 bases in the middle. The CDR3 contains 14 residues. Here the CDR3 reads CASSGEDRITEAFF. The CDR3 DNA reads TGTGCCAGCAGCGGAGAGGACAGAATAACTGAAGCTTTCTTT.

This chain uses TRBV19 with TRBJ2-7; no firm D call. The V gene lost 3 bases and the J gene lost 7 bases, with 16 bases spanning the gap. Germline-derived CDR1 and CDR2 are LNHDA and SQIVND (reference sequence). The CDR3 loop spans 14 amino acids. The CDR3: CASSISAVGVEQYF. The CDR3 DNA is TGTGCCAGTAGTATTTCGGCAGTGGGTGTAGAGCAGTACTTC. The full variable domain, completed using reference TRBV19 and TRBJ2-7, is DGGITQSPKYLFRKEGQNVTLSCEQNLNHDAMYWYRQDPGQGLRLIYYSQIVNDFQKGDIAEGYSVSREKKESFPLTVTSAQKNPTAFYLCASSISAVGVEQYFGPGTRLTVT.

CDR3 in DNA: TGTGCCTGCCCTTCAGACAGATCAGCGGCCCAGTACTTC. Protein product: CACPSDRSAAQYF. This chain links TRBV30 with TRBJ2-5; D may match TRBD1 or TRBD2 (5 bases each). The CDR3 contains 13 residues. Germline lookup yields CDR1 GTSNPN and CDR2 SVGIG (reference sequence). V dropped 6 bases and J dropped 9 bases, with 20 bases sitting between them.

This clone was seen once. This chain joins TRBV27 and TRBJ2-7; D might be TRBD1 (5 bases). Looked up from germline, CDR1 is MNHEY and CDR2 is SMNVEV (reference sequence). There are 13 residues in the CDR3. V gave up 6 bases and J gave up 6 bases, with 15 bases separating them. This CDR3 reads CASSPNRWPEQYF. Written as DNA, the CDR3 is TGTGCCAGCAGCCCAAACAGGTGGCCCGAGCAGTACTTC.

The V gene is TRBV6-4, the J gene TRBJ2-1, with 11 bases fitting TRBD2. Germline lookup yields CDR1 MRHNA and CDR2 SNTAGT. Losses at the gene ends were 5 bases for V and 4 bases for J; bases not matched to a gene: 4. There are 15 residues in the CDR3. In DNA form, the CDR3 reads TGTGCCAGCAGTCTTACTAGCGGGGGTTACAATGAGCAGTTCTTC. Amino acids: CASSLTSGGYNEQFF.